This T cell receptor (beta chain) originates from a study of T cell repertoires in aging, cancer and after chemotherapy. Study details: Pre- and post-chemotherapy samples were paired from glioblastoma patients treated with temozolomide-based therapy. The full dataset contained roughly 9 million TCR reads. The study, taken as a whole, reports: Loss of evenness, beyond lost richness, contributed to age-related TCR diversity decline in cancer patients.

The CDR3 runs 16 residues. J lost 2 bases, V lost 8 bases, and 13 bases had no gene match. As for this clonotype: Its antigen is unidentified.

Rearranged V-D-J TRB sequences were amplified with a mixed TRB-A/B primer pool. A single record per CDR3 protein comes from TCRdb applying MiXCR to the multiplex PCR reads. The data contain roughly 1,500 distinct CDR3 sequences, around 36% of them seen just once; the ten biggest clones take up around half. TCR beta rearrangements were amplified from peripheral blood genomic DNA. The clonotype originates from a human donor with a solid tumor. The specimen sequenced was blood. The chain is built from TRBV12-3 or TRBV12-4 and TRBJ2-7; 9 nucleotides match TRBD2. The CDR3, as DNA: TGTGCCAGCTCCTCCCCTAGCGGGGCGAATACCTACGAGCAGTACTTC. Its protein is CASSSPSGANTYEQYF.